This T cell receptor beta chain originates from a study of long-term antiretroviral therapy in people with HIV. Findings of the study overall: Pre-ART-expanded clones dominated the repertoire at all time points.

A note on this clone: Its antigen is unidentified.

CDR1 is SGHAT, CDR2 FQNNGV, per germline. The CDR3 extends over 16 amino acids. V lost 0 bases and J lost 2, with 11 bases in between. Running of the v3.0 immunoSEQ assay took place at survey level. The table came from immunoSEQ multiplex PCR; TCRdb's copy has only in-frame clones and leaves some out. The sample records approximately 30,000 clones, approximately 85% being singletons. The TCR comes from a man aged 40-49 years with HIV. The material sequenced was unsorted PBMCs, taken 3 years after starting antiretroviral therapy. The chain uses TRBV11-2 and TRBJ1-5; tentative D call: TRBD1 (6 bases). The CDR3 sequence is CASSLEGGPGNQPQHF. Here the CDR3 DNA reads TGTGCCAGCAGCTTAGAAGGGGGGCCGGGCAATCAGCCCCAGCATTTT.